This entry is about one TCR beta chain. What it binds is not known. The data were obtained in a study of T cell responses to AZD1222 COVID-19 vaccine. Study-wide results and caveats: Regions left unmutated in variants are reportedly the target of nearly half of spike-specific TCRs.

TCRdb's copy holds only in-frame clones and misses some; the assay was immunoSEQ multiplex PCR. The data contain fewer than 120,000 clones, approximately 94% of them singletons. Sequencing was performed on peripheral blood, taken 28 days after the second AZD1222 dose. The TCR originated in an adult who received the AZD1222 COVID-19 vaccine.

CDR3 nucleotide sequence: TGTGCCATACCCCGGGAAAGGAACACTGAAGCTTTCTTT. It encodes CAIPRERNTEAFF. This chain links TRBV2 with TRBJ1-1, with no clear D. CDR1 and CDR2 (germline): SNHLY, FYNNEI. The V and J ends lost 10 bases and 1 base respectively, with 13 bases between them. This CDR3 has 13 residues.